Each of the 32 T cell receptor beta chains below was sequenced from the same sample in a study of T cell changes during pregnancy in multiple sclerosis. Generated by immunoSEQ multiplex PCR, the TCRdb table keeps only in-frame clones and is missing some. The sample has around 40,000 clones, about nine tenths seen once. The material was CD4+ T cells from peripheral blood mononuclear cells, obtained after pregnancy. The receptors were sampled from a female donor in good health, enrolled as a control in a pregnancy study.

The count of this clone is one. The rearrangement uses TRBV19 and TRBJ1-1; 8 positions match TRBD1. CDR1 and CDR2 (germline): LNHDA, SQIVND (reference sequence). The V segment lost 5 bases and the J segment 0 bases; nucleotides outside the gene matches: 8. The CDR3 length is 16 residues. CDR3 nucleotide sequence: TGTGCCAGTAGTCCAACAGGGGGACCCCTGAACACTGAAGCTTTCTTT. Translation gives CASSPTGGPLNTEAFF.

V is TRBV6-1 and J is TRBJ1-3; 7 bases align to TRBD1. CDR1 and CDR2 from the germline V gene are MNHNS and SASEGT. Trimming took 3 bases from V and 0 from J; bases not matched to a gene: 5. The CDR3 totals 16 residues. CDR3 amino acids: CASSDTGEPSGNTIYF. The DNA for the CDR3 is TGTGCCAGCAGTGATACAGGGGAACCCTCTGGAAACACCATATATTTT.

CDR3 sequence: CASSRSTGTGSAQPQHF. The CDR3 DNA reads as TGTGCCAGTAGTAGGAGCACCGGGACAGGGTCAGCTCAGCCCCAGCATTTT. The gene calls are TRBV19 and TRBJ1-5; 9 nucleotides agree with TRBD1. This CDR3 region has 17 residues. The V segment lost 4 bases and the J segment 6 bases; nucleotides outside the gene matches: 13. Germline CDR1 is LNHDA and CDR2 is SQIVND (reference sequence).

The J gene is TRBJ1-1, the V gene TRBV11-2; 7 bases fit TRBD1. The CDR3 length is 15 residues. Germline CDR1 and CDR2: SGHAT and FQNNGV. J lost 1 base, V lost 4 bases, and 6 bases had no gene match. This CDR3 reads CASSSRGIGNTEAFF. Written as DNA, the CDR3 is TGTGCCAGCAGCTCCAGGGGGATAGGGAACACTGAAGCTTTCTTT.

The rearrangement joins TRBV7-6 to TRBJ2-6; 12 nucleotides line up with TRBD2. The V gene's germline CDR1 is SGHVS and CDR2 FNYEAQ. Trimming cost V 5 bases and J 2 bases; bases outside gene matches: 7. This CDR3 spans 18 amino acids. The CDR3 coding sequence is TGTGCCAGCAGCGACCTAGCGGGGGGGTGGACTGGGGCCAACGTCCTGACTTTC. Protein product: CASSDLAGGWTGANVLTF.

This chain joins TRBV5-5 and TRBJ2-2, with 7 nucleotides matching TRBD1. V shed 4 bases and J 6 bases; nucleotides not matched to a gene: 18. Germline V gives CDR1 SGHKS, CDR2 YYEKEE (reference sequence). The CDR3 contains 18 residues. The DNA of the CDR3 is TGTGCCAGCAGCGCACGACAGGGTCTCGAGACAAGGGCCGGGGAGCTGTTTTTT. Translated, it gives CASSARQGLETRAGELFF.

The chain carries TRBV5-1 and TRBJ1-4, with D possibly matching TRBD1 (5 bases). V was pared by 3 bases and J by 0 bases, with 12 bases between. This CDR3 has 16 amino acids. From germline, CDR1 is SGHRS and CDR2 YFSETQ. CDR3 in DNA: TGCGCCAGCAGCTCAATCGGGACTACAACTAATGAAAAACTGTTTTTT. It yields the protein CASSSIGTTTNEKLFF.

The J gene is TRBJ2-5, the V gene TRBV4-1; D is perhaps TRBD1 (6 bases). Germline CDR1 MGHRA, CDR2 YSYEKL. Deletions cut 2 bases from V and 4 bases from J, with 8 bases between. The CDR3 loop spans 13 amino acids. The CDR3 DNA reads as TGCGCCAGCAGCCAATGGGGGCGAGAGACCCAGTACTTC. It translates to CASSQWGRETQYF.

The chain links TRBV10-3 to TRBJ2-1; 8 bases match TRBD2. CDR1 is ENHRY and CDR2 is SYGVKD in the germline V gene. The CDR3 is 18 amino acids. With V trimmed by 0 bases and J by 1 base, 8 bases remained unmatched. The CDR3 reads CAISESQVAGLSYNEQFF. Here the CDR3 DNA reads TGTGCCATCAGTGAGTCTCAAGTAGCGGGGTTGTCCTACAATGAGCAGTTCTTC.

The chain has TRBV7-3 and TRBJ2-1, with D maybe TRBD1 (5 bases). Per the germline V gene, CDR1 is SGHTA and CDR2 is FQGTGA. The CDR3 length is 12 residues. V was clipped by 5 bases and J by 7 bases, with 9 bases between them. CDR3 in amino acids: CASSPGINEQFF. The CDR3 DNA sequence: TGTGCCAGCAGCCCAGGGATTAATGAGCAGTTCTTC.

This chain connects TRBV7-9 to TRBJ1-5; maybe TRBD1 (6 bases). CDR1 is SEHNR, CDR2 FQNEAQ, per germline (reference sequence). This CDR3 has 17 residues. V was pared by 0 bases and J by 0 bases, with 12 bases between. CDR3 in amino acids: CASSLAQGPNSNQPQHF. The CDR3 DNA is TGTGCCAGCAGCTTAGCGCAGGGGCCTAATAGCAATCAGCCCCAGCATTTT. Filled out from reference TRBV7-9 and TRBJ1-5, the complete variable domain reads DTGVSQNPRHKITKRGQNVTFRCDPISEHNRLYWYRQTLGQGPEFLTYFQNEAQLEKSRLLSDRFSAERPKGSFSTLEIQRTEQGDSAMYLCASSLAQGPNSNQPQHFGDGTRLSIL.

The J gene is TRBJ2-2, the V gene TRBV5-1; 8 bases match TRBD1. Looked up from germline, CDR1 is SGHRS and CDR2 is YFSETQ. There are 15 residues in the CDR3. Losses at the gene ends were 0 bases for V and 5 bases for J; bases not matched to a gene: 3. The CDR3 protein is CASSLDRGVTGELFF. The CDR3 DNA follows: TGCGCCAGCAGCTTGGACAGGGGGGTTACCGGGGAGCTGTTTTTT.

This sequence joins TRBV5-4 and TRBJ1-2; 11 positions agree with TRBD1. The CDR3 runs to 18 residues. Germline assignment: CDR1 SGHNT and CDR2 YYREEE (reference sequence). The ends lost 4 bases at V and 0 bases at J; junction bases unmatched: 11. CDR3 protein: CASSLPDRGRYANYGYTF. The CDR3 DNA is TGTGCCAGCAGCCTCCCGGACAGGGGGCGATATGCTAACTATGGCTACACCTTC.

V and J are TRBV5-6 and TRBJ1-1; a weak D match, TRBD1 (6 bases). Trimming cost V 2 bases and J 0 bases, with 11 bases left between them. CDR3 length: 15 residues. The germline V gene has CDR1 SGHDT and CDR2 YYEEEE. CDR3 in DNA: TGTGCCAGCAGCTTCCGACAGGCCATGAACACTGAAGCTTTCTTT. Translating it yields CASSFRQAMNTEAFF.

The chain uses TRBV19 and TRBJ2-7; 8 bases agree with TRBD1. The CDR3 is 15 residues long. The germline CDR1 and CDR2 sequences are LNHDA and SQIVND (reference sequence). With V trimmed by 6 bases and J by 4 bases, 11 bases remained unmatched. In DNA form, the CDR3 reads TGTGCCAGTAGCTCCTCAGGGGGCGGAGGTTACGAGCAGTACTTC. This gives the protein CASSSSGGGGYEQYF.

V gene TRBV5-1 combines with J gene TRBJ1-1; TRBD1 matches 7 bases. The CDR3 length is 19 residues. With V trimmed by 0 bases and J by 3 bases, 17 bases remained unmatched. In germline, CDR1 is SGHRS, CDR2 YFSETQ. CDR3 in DNA: TGCGCCAGCAGCTTGGTACGATGGGGGGACAGCGGTCGCGACACTGAAGCTTTCTTT. Protein product: CASSLVRWGDSGRDTEAFF.

This clone was recorded once. The chain is built from TRBV9 and TRBJ2-1; a possible D gene is TRBD2 (5 bases). V shed 3 bases and J shed 6 bases, with 10 bases lying between them. CDR3 length: 13 amino acids. The germline V gene has CDR1 SGDLS and CDR2 YYNGEE. The CDR3 is CASSDGEGNEQFF. The CDR3 DNA reads as TGTGCCAGCAGCGACGGGGAAGGCAATGAGCAGTTCTTC. The full variable domain, in which reference TRBV9 and TRBJ2-1 provide the parts outside the CDR3, is DSGVTQTPKHLITATGQRVTLRCSPRSGDLSVYWYQQSLDQGLQFLIQYYNGEERAKGNILERFSAQQFPDLHSELNLSSLELGDSALYFCASSDGEGNEQFFGPGTRLTVL.

The J gene is TRBJ2-7, the V gene TRBV27; tentatively, D is TRBD2 (5 bases). Deletions cut 6 bases from V and 1 base from J, with 13 bases between. CDR3 length: 14 residues. Germline V gene sequence: CDR1 MNHEY, CDR2 SMNVEV (reference sequence). The CDR3, as DNA: TGTGCCAGCAGGCTGAGGGCCCTATCCTACGAGCAGTACTTC. Its translation: CASRLRALSYEQYF.

The chain is built from TRBV5-1 and TRBJ1-6, with D possibly TRBD1 on 6 matching bases. The CDR3 sequence is 15 residues long. In germline, CDR1 is SGHRS, CDR2 YFSETQ. V lost 0 bases, J lost 7 bases, and 11 bases lay in between. In nucleotides, the CDR3 is TGCGCCAGCAGCTTGGGGGCCGACAGGAATTCACCCCTCCACTTT. As protein: CASSLGADRNSPLHF.

The chain uses TRBV19 and TRBJ1-1; D is unresolved. The CDR3 covers 14 residues. Looked up from germline, CDR1 is LNHDA and CDR2 is SQIVND (reference sequence). V was trimmed by 1 base and J by 8 bases, leaving 14 bases between them. DNA of the CDR3: TGTGCCAGTAGTATAGGTGGCGGCCGACTGGAAGCTTTCTTT. Protein product: CASSIGGGRLEAFF.

With respect to this clone: Germline is not matched at one junction end, which may reflect a read error. V gene TRBV28 combines with J gene TRBJ2-7; TRBD2 might be the D (6 bases). There are 16 residues in the CDR3. Germline CDR1 and CDR2: MDHEN and SYDVKM. CDR3 sequence (DNA): TGCGCCAGCAGTTTATCTGGAGGGGTTGACGCCTACGAGCAGTACTTC. It specifies CASSLSGGVDAYEQYF.

The chain couples TRBV7-3 to TRBJ2-1, with 7 bases lining up with TRBD2. CDR1 is SGHTA, CDR2 FQGTGA, per germline. The CDR3 length is 15 residues. V trimming: 2 bases; J trimming: 8 bases; junction bases outside the gene matches: 9. The CDR3 DNA sequence: TGTGCCAGCAGCTTACTTGTGGCGGGAGCTCATGAGCAGTTCTTC. This translates into CASSLLVAGAHEQFF.

In its sample, this clone is medium-sized. The chain couples TRBV6-1 to TRBJ2-5, with D tentatively TRBD1 (5 bases). Trimming removed 4 bases from V and 2 bases from J, with 11 bases in between. This CDR3 contains 14 residues. Germline loops: CDR1 MNHNS, CDR2 SASEGT. The CDR3 region has the DNA TGTGCCAGCAGTGGGGGCCTCGTTCAAGAGACCCAGTACTTC. Its protein is CASSGGLVQETQYF.

The chain is built from TRBV7-9 and TRBJ1-5, with D hard to call. This CDR3 contains 15 residues. The V end was cut by 6 bases, the J end by 2 bases, with 14 bases between. CDR1 SEHNR and CDR2 FQNEAQ come from the germline V gene (reference sequence). DNA of the CDR3: TGTGCCAGCAGTTTGTTCTCTGAGGGCAATCAGCCCCAGCATTTT. Protein product: CASSLFSEGNQPQHF.

V and J are TRBV5-1 and TRBJ2-5; 10 bases line up with TRBD2. Germline V gene lookup returns CDR1 SGHRS and CDR2 YFSETQ. V lost 3 bases, J lost 1 base, and 3 bases stayed unmatched. The CDR3 runs to 15 residues. CDR3 sequence (DNA): TGCGCCAGCAGCTCTAGCGGGGGTCCCCAAGAGACCCAGTACTTC. Translating it yields CASSSSGGPQETQYF.

V gene TRBV7-3 combines with J gene TRBJ2-7, with TRBD2 matching 12 bases. The ends lost 5 bases at V and 6 bases at J; junction bases unmatched: 5. The CDR3 spans 14 residues. Germline V lookup: CDR1 SGHTA, CDR2 FQGTGA. For the CDR3, the DNA is TGTGCCAGCAGCCCCGGACTAGCGGGGAGCGAGCAGTACTTC. Amino acid sequence: CASSPGLAGSEQYF.

The chain carries TRBV7-2 and TRBJ2-5, with 8 bases identical to TRBD2. Germline CDR1 reads SGHTA; CDR2 reads FQGNSA. This CDR3 spans 13 amino acids. The V and J ends lost 7 bases and 5 bases, in that order; junction bases with no gene match: 6. The CDR3 DNA sequence: TGTGCCAGCACCCGGACTAGCCGGGAGACCCAGTACTTC. This gives the protein CASTRTSRETQYF.

J is TRBJ2-7 and V is TRBV7-2; tentatively, D is TRBD2 (5 bases). Trimming left V 2 bases short and J 1 base short, with 12 bases between. This CDR3 has 15 residues. CDR1 SGHTA and CDR2 FQGNSA come from the germline V gene. DNA for the CDR3: TGTGCCAGCAGCTTAACCCGGGAACCTTCCTACGAGCAGTACTTC. Translating gives CASSLTREPSYEQYF.

J is TRBJ2-7 and V is TRBV18, with D maybe TRBD2 (6 bases). Deletions cut 1 base from V and 1 base from J, with 11 bases between. This CDR3 is 15 amino acids long. Per germline, CDR1 KGHSH and CDR2 LQKENI. The CDR3 DNA follows: TGTGCCAGCTCACCACTTGGCGGGGCTTCCTACGAGCAGTACTTC. This sequence encodes CASSPLGGASYEQYF.

This rearrangement joins TRBV29-1 to TRBJ1-1, with 9 bases lining up with TRBD1. V dropped 7 bases and J dropped 7; count of bases not matched to a gene: 7. Germline CDR1 is SQVTM and CDR2 is ANQGSEA. This CDR3 contains 12 residues. The CDR3: CSANRGLVEAFF. CDR3 DNA: TGCAGCGCCAACAGGGGGCTAGTTGAAGCTTTCTTT.

The chain combines TRBV6-5 with TRBJ1-4, with D possibly matching TRBD1 (6 bases). The V end was cut by 4 bases, the J end by 4 bases, with 13 bases between. The CDR3 runs 15 residues. Per the germline V gene, CDR1 is MNHEY and CDR2 is SVGAGI. CDR3 region: CASSSYRDRNEKLFF. The DNA of the CDR3 is TGTGCCAGCAGTTCCTACAGGGACCGTAATGAAAAACTGTTTTTT.

This sequence joins TRBV4-1 and TRBJ2-1, with 14 nucleotides matching TRBD2. Germline lookup yields CDR1 MGHRA and CDR2 YSYEKL. This CDR3 has 17 residues. The ends lost 4 bases at V and 4 bases at J; junction bases unmatched: 6. The CDR3 region has the DNA TGCGCCAGCAGCCCGTTGACTAGCGGGAGGGGGTACAATGAGCAGTTCTTC. This translates into CASSPLTSGRGYNEQFF.